This T cell receptor beta chain was captured by sequencing in a study of shared clonotypes between healthy human individuals. In the study overall: Aged 18 to 49, the donors were a couple of women and a few men. General study points: Richness estimates generally favored naive over memory subsets.

V lost 2 bases to trimming and J lost 2 bases, with 15 bases between them. The CDR3 loop spans 16 amino acids. Per germline, CDR1 MDHEN and CDR2 SYDVKM. Some clones are missing from TCRdb's copy, which holds only in-frame ones; the method was immunoSEQ multiplex PCR. The repertoire holds over a million clones, about 84% seen once, with around 0.47% in the top ten. As concerns this clone: Its antigen is unknown.

Sequenced sample: memory CD4+ T cells from PBMCs. The subset denotes: CD45RA-negative fraction. The TCR originated in a young man in good health. Some clones in this sample may be carry-over from other donors' samples. The chain combines TRBV28 with TRBJ2-5; D unresolved. The CDR3 sequence: CASSLRVTLLQETQYF. In DNA form, the CDR3 reads TGTGCCAGCAGTTTAAGAGTAACCCTATTACAAGAGACCCAGTACTTC.